This entry lists 18 T cell receptor beta chains sequenced from one sample in a study of blood T cell repertoires in COVID-19 (dated by TCRdb to about 2020). The library was made by the immunoSEQ multiplex PCR assay. Entries here come from immuneACCESS through TCRdb and include only in-frame sequences with V and J called. Some clones fail to appear in such tables; in the studies checked, an unresolved V gene covers under half of the shortfall, and the cause of the remainder is unknown. Within this sample are roughly 150,000 clones, with more than 85% of them counted one time only. Around 2.5% of the sample lies in the top ten. The source material was peripheral blood. These receptors originate from an older woman with acute or convalescent COVID-19.

This chain uses TRBV28 with TRBJ2-7; no definite D call. Trimming took off 10 bases at V and 3 bases at J, with 16 bases between the two ends. Germline V lookup: CDR1 MDHEN, CDR2 SYDVKM. The CDR3 sequence is 13 residues long. CDR3 sequence: CATLGHLDYEQYV. Written as DNA, the CDR3 is TGTGCCACCCTAGGTCATTTGGACTACGAGCAGTACGTC.

The chain combines TRBV6-2 or TRBV6-3 with TRBJ2-7; possibly TRBD2 for D (6 bases). The CDR3 is made up of 15 amino acids. Germline V gene lookup returns CDR1 MNHEY and CDR2 SVGEGT. V lost 0 bases and J lost 4, with 13 bases in between. This chain's CDR3 is CASSYSTAGGYEQYF. CDR3 nucleotides: TGTGCCAGCAGTTACTCGACGGCAGGAGGGTACGAGCAGTACTTC.

This chain uses TRBV12-3 or TRBV12-4 with TRBJ1-1, with D perhaps TRBD1 (6 bases). Trimming took off 6 bases at V and 2 bases at J, with 10 bases between the two ends. The CDR3 has 13 amino acids. CDR3 loop: CASRGQTNTEAFF. The DNA of the CDR3 is TGTGCCAGCAGAGGACAGACTAACACTGAAGCTTTCTTT.

V gene TRBV4-1 combines with J gene TRBJ2-2, with D perhaps TRBD2 (6 bases). CDR1 is MGHRA, CDR2 YSYEKL, per germline. Trimming removed 4 bases at V and 0 bases at J, with 15 bases between. The CDR3 has 17 residues. CDR3 sequence reads: CASSRPGGRPNTGELFF. The CDR3 DNA sequence: TGCGCCAGCAGCCGGCCCGGAGGGAGACCGAACACCGGGGAGCTGTTTTTT.

In this sample, this clone turned up once. This chain joins TRBV27 and TRBJ2-6; TRBD1 agrees at 8 bases. This CDR3 comprises 18 residues. Germline V gene data show CDR1 as MNHEY and CDR2 as SMNVEV (reference sequence). The trim removed 0 bases at V and 0 bases at J, leaving 4 bases unmatched. The CDR3 spells CASSLSGTGHSGANVLTF. CDR3 nucleotides: TGTGCCAGCAGTTTATCAGGGACAGGCCACTCTGGGGCCAACGTCCTGACTTTC.

The chain couples TRBV24-1 to TRBJ1-4, with a tentative D call TRBD1 (5 bases). The CDR3 contains 18 residues. CDR1 and CDR2 from the germline V gene are KGHDR and SFDVKD. Trimming shortened V by 2 bases and J by 2 bases, and 17 bases separated the two germline ends. CDR3 loop: CATSDSRFGGWTNEKLFF. The DNA for the CDR3 is TGTGCCACCAGTGATTCAAGATTCGGGGGGTGGACTAATGAAAAACTGTTTTTT.

The genes are TRBV18 and TRBJ1-1; D not resolved. V gave up 0 bases and J gave up 1 base, with 9 bases separating them. The CDR3 has 15 amino acids. CDR1 is KGHSH and CDR2 is LQKENI in the germline V gene. DNA for the CDR3: TGTGCCAGCTCACCACCGAAGGGAGGGAACACTGAAGCTTTCTTT. Translated: CASSPPKGGNTEAFF.

This clone was recorded only once. Distinct nucleotide sequences in the sample also encode this CDR3. The chain employs TRBV15 and TRBJ1-3; TRBD1 aligns across 11 bases. The V and J ends lost 3 bases and 4 bases, in that order; junction bases with no gene match: 2. The CDR3 has 15 residues. CDR1 and CDR2 (germline): LNHNV, YYDKDF (reference sequence). CDR3 bases: TGTGCCACCAGCAGGGACAGGGGGCTCGGAAACACCATATATTTT. Protein: CATSRDRGLGNTIYF.

The genes are TRBV4-2 and TRBJ2-1; 15 bases line up with TRBD2. CDR3 length: 16 residues. Germline V lookup: CDR1 LGHNA, CDR2 YNFKEQ. Trimming at V came to 0 bases and at J to 12 bases, leaving 6 bases not matched to a gene. The CDR3 region is CASSQDTGLAGGRQFF. Written as DNA, the CDR3 is TGTGCCAGCAGCCAAGATACGGGACTAGCGGGGGGCCGGCAGTTCTTC.

The chain uses TRBV7-9 and TRBJ1-2; TRBD1 matches 7 bases. The CDR3 has 13 amino acids. J was trimmed by 7 bases and V by 2 bases; bases with no gene match: 4. Germline assignment: CDR1 SEHNR and CDR2 FQNEAQ (reference sequence). In DNA, the CDR3 is TGTGCCAGCAGCTTAAGACAGGGCCTTGGCTACACCTTC. It translates to CASSLRQGLGYTF.

This sequence joins TRBV14 and TRBJ2-3; possible D gene TRBD1, 7 bases. The germline V gene has CDR1 SGHDN and CDR2 FVKESK. V lost 4 bases and J lost 3, with 8 bases in between. The CDR3 sequence is 13 residues long. This CDR3 is CASSPGGTDTQYF. CDR3 nucleotides: TGTGCCAGCAGCCCAGGGGGGACAGATACGCAGTATTTT.

The V call is TRBV2, the J call TRBJ2-3, with TRBD2 identical over 10 bases. The germline V gene has CDR1 SNHLY and CDR2 FYNNEI. After removal of 8 bases from V and 4 bases from J, the junction contained 9 bases not matched to a gene. The CDR3 length is 15 residues. CDR3 loop: CASGPERGGADTQYF. CDR3 in DNA: TGTGCCAGCGGCCCCGAGCGGGGGGGTGCAGATACGCAGTATTTT.

The chain joins TRBV6-2 or TRBV6-3 to TRBJ1-2; no firm D call. The CDR3 contains 10 residues. CDR1 and CDR2 from the germline V gene are MNHEY and SVGEGT. The ends were cut back, 6 bases at V and 13 bases at J, with 12 bases in the middle. The CDR3, as DNA: TGTGCCAGCAGCCCTGATCGGGGCACCTTC. It translates to CASSPDRGTF.

This clone was counted a few times. The V call is TRBV5-1, the J call TRBJ1-1; D possibly corresponds to TRBD1 (6 bases). Germline CDR1 is SGHRS and CDR2 is YFSETQ. The V and J ends lost 4 bases and 0 bases respectively, with 13 bases between them. The CDR3 loop spans 15 amino acids. DNA for the CDR3: TGCGCCAGCAGCGGCGTAACAGGGATGAACACTGAAGCTTTCTTT. Its protein is CASSGVTGMNTEAFF.

This rearrangement joins TRBV6-2 or TRBV6-3 to TRBJ1-5; the match to TRBD1 covers 12 bases. Germline V lookup: CDR1 MNHEY, CDR2 SVGEGT. The CDR3 is 18 residues long. Trimming cost V 2 bases and J 1 base; bases outside gene matches: 6. This chain's CDR3 is CASSYVGQGANSNQPQHF. CDR3 sequence (DNA): TGTGCCAGCAGTTACGTGGGACAGGGGGCGAACAGCAATCAGCCCCAGCATTTT.

This chain links TRBV7-9 with TRBJ2-2; 8 nucleotides align to TRBD1. In germline, CDR1 is SEHNR, CDR2 FQNEAQ (reference sequence). The CDR3 totals 16 residues. The trim removed 6 bases at V and 6 bases at J, leaving 12 bases unmatched. The chain's CDR3 is CASSFTRTGTAGELFF. The CDR3 DNA reads TGTGCCAGCAGTTTTACCAGGACAGGGACTGCCGGGGAGCTGTTTTTT.

The CDR3 loop is CASSGTGGDEKLFF. In DNA, the CDR3 is TGTGCCAGCTCCGGGACAGGAGGGGATGAAAAACTGTTTTTT. V usage is TRBV13 and J usage is TRBJ1-4, with 8 bases matching TRBD1. The germline V gene encodes CDR1 PRHDT and CDR2 FYEKMQ (reference sequence). V was clipped by 8 bases and J by 6 bases; unmatched bases: 8. This CDR3 has 14 residues.

The rearrangement links TRBV10-2 to TRBJ2-7; possibly TRBD1 for D (5 bases). V was clipped by 0 bases and J by 0 bases, with 6 bases between them. Per the germline V gene, CDR1 is WSHSY and CDR2 is SAAADI. This CDR3 has 14 amino acids. The DNA for the CDR3 is TGCGCCAGCAGTGAGTCAGGGGTCTCCTACGAGCAGTACTTC. This translates into CASSESGVSYEQYF.